The 22 T cell receptor beta chains below come from one sample, sequenced in a study of shared clonotypes between healthy human individuals. Clones were read by immunoSEQ multiplex PCR, and TCRdb kept only the in-frame ones, dropping some. This sample has some 690,000 clones, with around 91% found just once. The sequencing input was memory CD8+ T cells from PBMCs. Documented subset: CD45RO+ cells pooled with CCR7-negative TemRA cells. The source is a man in his late teens or twenties in good health. Some clones in this sample may be carry-over from other donors' samples.

This chain links TRBV6-5 with TRBJ2-3; D ambiguous. V lost 8 bases and J lost 4, with 10 bases in between. Germline V gene data show CDR1 as MNHEY and CDR2 as SVGAGI. There are 12 residues in the CDR3. The CDR3 DNA is TGTGCCAGCTCCGAGGTCCCAGATACGCAGTATTTT. It translates to CASSEVPDTQYF.

This chain connects TRBV5-4 to TRBJ2-5; the match to TRBD2 covers 8 bases. CDR1 SGHNT and CDR2 YYREEE come from the germline V gene (reference sequence). The V and J ends lost 4 bases and 2 bases, in that order; junction bases with no gene match: 7. The CDR3 is made up of 15 amino acids. The CDR3 DNA is TGTGCCAGCAGCACCGGACTAGCCCTTCAAGAGACCCAGTACTTC. The encoded protein is CASSTGLALQETQYF.

The chain employs TRBV27 and TRBJ2-1; D gene uncertain. CDR3 size: 15 residues. Germline V gene data show CDR1 as MNHEY and CDR2 as SMNVEV (reference sequence). V lost 2 bases, J lost 4 bases, and 12 bases lay in between. CDR3 DNA sequence: TGTGCCAGCAGTTTAAGTGGGTTTTGGTACAATGAGCAGTTCTTC. This encodes CASSLSGFWYNEQFF.

This chain links TRBV11-2 with TRBJ2-7; D unclear. Germline V gene data show CDR1 as SGHAT and CDR2 as FQNNGV. The V end lost 5 bases, the J end lost 5 bases, and 10 bases lay between the germline ends. The CDR3 has 12 amino acids. In DNA, the CDR3 is TGTGCCAGCAGCCCCGGTTTCCACGAGCAGTACTTC. Protein product: CASSPGFHEQYF.

DNA for the CDR3: TGTGCCAGCAGTTTACATACAGGGTATATTACCTACGAGCAGTACTTC. Amino acids: CASSLHTGYITYEQYF. This chain uses TRBV27 with TRBJ2-7; possible D gene TRBD1, 6 bases. The ends were cut back, 2 bases at V and 2 bases at J, with 16 bases in the middle. CDR3 length equals 16 residues. Germline CDR1 reads MNHEY; CDR2 reads SMNVEV (reference sequence).

V and J are TRBV7-2 and TRBJ1-5, with TRBD1 matching over 7 bases. The CDR3 is made up of 16 amino acids. V was clipped by 4 bases and J by 5 bases; unmatched bases: 11. The germline CDR1 and CDR2 sequences are SGHTA and FQGNSA. The CDR3 spells CASSSFIGTEDQPQHF. CDR3 DNA: TGTGCCAGCAGCTCCTTTATCGGGACAGAGGATCAGCCCCAGCATTTT. Full variable domain (missing parts from reference TRBV7-2 and TRBJ1-5): GAGVSQSPSNKVTEKGKDVELRCDPISGHTALYWYRQSLGQGLEFLIYFQGNSAPDKSGLPSDRFSAERTGGSVSTLTIQRTQQEDSAVYLCASSSFIGTEDQPQHFGDGTRLSIL.

The rearrangement joins TRBV9 to TRBJ2-2; 9 nucleotides agree with TRBD2. With V trimmed by 3 bases and J by 8 bases, 14 bases remained unmatched. The germline V gene encodes CDR1 SGDLS and CDR2 YYNGEE. This CDR3 spans 17 amino acids. CDR3 amino acids: CASSDDTGTSMEGELFF. The CDR3 coding sequence is TGTGCCAGCAGCGATGATACCGGGACTAGCATGGAGGGGGAGCTGTTTTTT.

The chain has TRBV9 and TRBJ1-3; a weak D match, TRBD1 (5 bases). Trimming left V 3 bases short and J 2 bases short, with 21 bases between. The germline CDR1 and CDR2 sequences are SGDLS and YYNGEE. The CDR3 loop spans 18 amino acids. CDR3 amino acids: CASSAHGGGTRTGNTIYF. In DNA, the CDR3 is TGTGCCAGCAGCGCGCATGGTGGAGGGACGCGAACTGGAAACACCATATATTTT.

This chain links TRBV4-2 with TRBJ2-5, with D possibly TRBD2 on 7 matching bases. V was cut by 0 bases and J by 5 bases, with 16 bases left in between. The CDR3 length is 16 residues. The germline CDR1 and CDR2 sequences are LGHNA and YNFKEQ. The CDR3 protein is CASSQELGGPRETQYF. CDR3 nucleotide sequence: TGTGCCAGCAGCCAAGAATTGGGGGGGCCAAGGGAGACCCAGTACTTC.

This sequence joins TRBV28 and TRBJ2-7, with TRBD1 as a possible D gene (5 bases). The V end lost 5 bases, the J end lost 3 bases, and 14 bases lay between the germline ends. Germline V gene data show CDR1 as MDHEN and CDR2 as SYDVKM. The CDR3 covers 14 residues. The CDR3 sequence: CASSRQNLFYEQYF. The CDR3 nucleotides read TGTGCCAGCAGTAGACAGAATTTGTTCTACGAGCAGTACTTC.

This rearrangement joins TRBV19 to TRBJ1-5; D is unclear. V dropped 0 bases and J dropped 8 bases, with 11 bases sitting between them. Germline V gene sequence: CDR1 LNHDA, CDR2 SQIVND (reference sequence). This CDR3 region has 14 residues. Here the CDR3 DNA reads TGTGCCAGTAGTATAGACAGATTCTTGGAGCCCCAGCATTTT. Amino acid sequence: CASSIDRFLEPQHF.

The CDR3 sequence is CASNYGRDNQPQHF. The CDR3 DNA is TGTGCCAGCAACTACGGACGGGACAATCAGCCCCAGCATTTT. The rearrangement links TRBV5-5 to TRBJ1-5; the D is unclear. The CDR3 consists of 14 residues. Per germline, CDR1 SGHKS and CDR2 YYEKEE (reference sequence). V was pared by 6 bases and J by 3 bases, with 13 bases between.

The V and J genes are TRBV11-2 and TRBJ2-2; the match to TRBD2 covers 10 bases. CDR1 is SGHAT and CDR2 is FQNNGV in the germline V gene. The CDR3 length is 17 residues. With V trimmed by 3 bases and J by 0 bases, 4 bases remained unmatched. The CDR3 sequence is CASSLTAGGANTGELFF. As DNA, the CDR3 is TGTGCCAGCAGCTTGACAGCGGGAGGGGCGAACACCGGGGAGCTGTTTTTT.

This sequence joins TRBV28 and TRBJ1-5; possible D gene TRBD1, 5 bases. Trimming took off 6 bases at V and 2 bases at J, with 8 bases between the two ends. The CDR3 covers 13 residues. Germline CDR1 and CDR2: MDHEN and SYDVKM. The CDR3 DNA sequence: TGTGCCAGCAGGGGGCGACGCAATCAGCCCCAGCATTTT. Amino acid sequence: CASRGRRNQPQHF.

The chain recombines TRBV13 with TRBJ2-3, with 7 bases fitting TRBD1. The CDR3 sequence is 12 residues long. Germline CDR1 PRHDT, CDR2 FYEKMQ (reference sequence). After removal of 4 bases from V and 6 bases from J, the junction contained 1 base not matched to a gene. CDR3: CASSWDSDTQYF. The DNA of the CDR3 is TGTGCCAGCAGCTGGGACAGCGATACGCAGTATTTT.

The genes are TRBV7-9 and TRBJ2-3; 9 bases match TRBD2. The V gene end was trimmed by 5 bases and the J gene end by 5 bases; junction bases not matched to a gene: 14. The germline V gene encodes CDR1 SEHNR and CDR2 FQNEAQ (reference sequence). This CDR3 has 17 amino acids. The CDR3 sequence is CASSLGVAGGPRDTQYF. In DNA form, the CDR3 reads TGTGCCAGCAGCCTCGGAGTGGCGGGAGGGCCAAGAGATACGCAGTATTTT.

This chain uses TRBV6-1 with TRBJ1-1; D not certain. The germline gives CDR1 MNHNS, CDR2 SASEGT. The V end was cut by 4 bases, the J end by 6 bases, with 6 bases between. CDR3 length equals 11 residues. In DNA, the CDR3 is TGTGCCAGCAGTGCCGGGGCTGAAGCTTTCTTT. It is translated as CASSAGAEAFF.

The J gene is TRBJ2-2, the V gene TRBV7-6, with 11 bases matching TRBD1. This CDR3 comprises 17 residues. The junction had 10 bases not matched to a gene; V was cut back by 8 bases and J by 2 bases. Looked up from germline, CDR1 is SGHVS and CDR2 is FNYEAQ. This CDR3 is CASRSDRGLVNTGELFF. The DNA of the CDR3 is TGTGCCAGCCGATCGGACAGGGGGCTAGTAAACACCGGGGAGCTGTTTTTT.

V usage is TRBV7-2 and J usage is TRBJ1-4; 7 nucleotides align to TRBD1. CDR1 is SGHTA, CDR2 FQGNSA, per germline. The J segment lost 8 bases and the V segment lost 6 bases, leaving 12 bases of the junction unmatched. CDR3 size: 15 residues. The CDR3 spells CASSHTGVMGEKLFF. The DNA for the CDR3 is TGTGCCAGCAGTCATACAGGGGTCATGGGGGAAAAACTGTTTTTT.

This clone was observed once. The CDR3 spells CATRDRGAPYEQYF. The CDR3 nucleotides read TGTGCCACCCGAGACAGGGGTGCCCCCTACGAGCAGTACTTC. The genes are TRBV6-1 and TRBJ2-7, with 8 bases that match TRBD1. The CDR3 totals 14 residues. V gave up 10 bases and J gave up 2 bases; unmatched junction bases: 10. Germline V gene lookup returns CDR1 MNHNS and CDR2 SASEGT.

The chain links TRBV10-1 to TRBJ2-1; D perhaps matches TRBD1 (5 bases). The germline gives CDR1 WNHNN, CDR2 SYGVQD (reference sequence). The CDR3 runs to 13 residues. V lost 4 bases and J lost 3, with 7 bases in between. CDR3 region: CASSGGSYNEQFF. DNA for the CDR3: TGCGCCAGCAGTGGGGGCAGCTACAATGAGCAGTTCTTC.

The CDR3, as DNA: TGCAGCGTTGAAGGGTTGCAGGGTCCCTACGAGCAGTACTTC. This translates into CSVEGLQGPYEQYF. This sequence joins TRBV29-1 and TRBJ2-7; tentative D call: TRBD1 (5 bases). CDR1 and CDR2 (germline): SQVTM, ANQGSEA. The CDR3 is 14 amino acids. V shed 1 base and J shed 2 bases, with 12 bases lying between them.